This T cell receptor beta chain was found in a study of spatial heterogeneity in lung cancer. Study details: PBMC samples from follow-up, when available, were sequenced at a median of roughly two years post-resection. There were consistently more beta-chain sequences detected than alpha-chain sequences.

The sample's time point: blood at routine non-recurrence follow-up after resection. Whole RNA obtained from tumor, nontumor lung or frozen PBMC underwent sequencing without sorting. Unique molecular identifiers, one per molecule, were present on every TCR cDNA molecule. Using its own MiXCR run on the 5' RACE reads, TCRdb lists one record per CDR3 protein. The repertoire holds some 120,000 distinct CDR3 sequences, with 12% as singletons. This clonotype was seen only a few times. This clonotype was sampled from a male donor with early-stage non-small cell lung cancer. Sequencing used PBMCs, obtained at follow-up.

CDR3 region: CASSQEVTGTGDTEAFF. For the CDR3, the DNA is TGTGCCAGCAGCCAAGAAGTTACCGGGACAGGGGACACTGAAGCTTTCTTT. The rearrangement links TRBV4-2 to TRBJ1-1; 10 bases fit TRBD1. The CDR3 sequence is 17 residues long. CDR1 and CDR2 (germline): LGHNA, YNFKEQ. Unmatched junction bases numbered 7, after V lost 0 bases and J lost 3 bases.